A single T cell receptor (beta chain) is shown here with its context. The target antigen is unknown. This record belongs to a study of T cell responses to AZD1222 COVID-19 vaccine. Study findings and constraints: Females outnumbered males among donors, who were mostly white British; clonal diversity was possibly underestimated. Vaccine-related CD4 TCRs covered spike, predominating at 160-218 and 743-854. Receipt of two AZD1222 doses was followed by a rise in Spike-specific TCR breadth and depth.

The data were produced by immunoSEQ multiplex PCR, yet TCRdb's version contains in-frame clones alone and is incomplete. The data hold 130,000 to 150,000 clones, with approximately 89% observed a single time. The CDR3 is made up of 16 amino acids. V shed 3 bases and J shed 1 base, with 18 bases lying between them. The V gene's germline CDR1 is DFQATT and CDR2 SNEGSKA (reference sequence). V gene TRBV20-1 combines with J gene TRBJ2-5; TRBD2 is a possible D gene (8 bases). The input for sequencing was peripheral blood, taken on day 0 of AZD1222 vaccination. This sequence originates from an adult in good health. The CDR3 is CSASVGGDSLQETQYF. For the CDR3, the DNA is TGCAGTGCTAGTGTCGGGGGGGACAGTCTCCAAGAGACCCAGTACTTC.